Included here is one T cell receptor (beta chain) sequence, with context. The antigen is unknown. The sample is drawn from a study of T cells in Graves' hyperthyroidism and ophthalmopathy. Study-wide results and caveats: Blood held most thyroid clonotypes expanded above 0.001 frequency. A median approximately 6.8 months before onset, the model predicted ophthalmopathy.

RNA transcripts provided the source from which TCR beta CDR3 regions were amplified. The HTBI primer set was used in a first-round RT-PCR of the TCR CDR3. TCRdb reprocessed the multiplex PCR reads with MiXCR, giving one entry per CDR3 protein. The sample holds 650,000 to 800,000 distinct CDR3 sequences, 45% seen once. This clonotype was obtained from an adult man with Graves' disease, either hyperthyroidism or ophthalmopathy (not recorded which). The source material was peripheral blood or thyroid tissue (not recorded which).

CDR3 bases: TGTGCCAGCAGCGTGGGACCAGAGAATGAAAAACTGTTTTTT. This encodes CASSVGPENEKLFF. The chain recombines TRBV9 with TRBJ1-4, with D perhaps matching TRBD1 (5 bases). Per germline, CDR1 SGDLS and CDR2 YYNGEE. V lost 2 bases to trimming and J lost 5 bases, with 10 bases between them. This CDR3 has 14 amino acids.